Below, one TCR beta chain is given with its context. Its specificity is not known. This record belongs to a study of beta chain features in type 1 diabetes. Study conclusions and caveats: Shortening that was moderate but significant affected the TCRB CDR3s of Type 1 diabetes patients in all four CD4+ subsets. Type 1 diabetes patients had fewer VDJ junction insertions and more deletions. Researchers caution that PCR might favor shorter templates, equally among patients and controls.

The CDR3 has 15 residues. Germline lookup yields CDR1 KGHSH and CDR2 LQKENI. The ends lost 4 bases at V and 1 base at J; junction bases unmatched: 5. CD45RO/CCR7/CD25/CD127/CD95/CD27 separated CD4+ naive, central memory, regulatory and stem cell-like memory cells by sorting. Expressed TCRB transcripts were sequenced because the isolated RNA had all been reverse transcribed beforehand. The repertoire was sequenced with immunoSEQ multiplex PCR; TCRdb's copy has only in-frame clones and lacks some. This table holds some 500,000 clones, about an eighth found once. The sample comprised naive CD4+ T cells from blood. The chain is built from TRBV18 and TRBJ1-1, with 8 bases fitting TRBD1. The TCR comes from a woman aged 18-30 years in good health. This CDR3 reads CASSQRTGSNTEAFF. CDR3 nucleotide sequence: TGTGCCAGCTCACAACGGACAGGGTCGAACACTGAAGCTTTCTTT.